This T cell receptor (beta chain) emerged from a study of blood T cell repertoires in COVID-19. Study background: Acute and convalescent COVID-19 specimens originated in the United States, Italy and Spain. Sample material is recorded as cDNA or gDNA derived from T cells, B-cell-depleted T cells, or PBMCs.

The ends were cut back, 2 bases at V and 4 bases at J, with 14 bases in the middle. The CDR3 sequence is 17 residues long. Germline lookup yields CDR1 KGHDR and CDR2 SFDVKD. The authors' processing: For nucleated cells, counts were estimated from reference gene primer amplification. Clones were sequenced by immunoSEQ multiplex PCR, and TCRdb holds only the in-frame ones, with some missing. The DNA was the basis for D and trimming; V, J and clone size are from that table. Of around 200,000 clones listed, just under 90% are singletons. The chain couples TRBV24-1 to TRBJ2-6; tentative D call: TRBD1 (6 bases). The sequence came from a woman in her late teens or twenties who had recovered from COVID-19. Sequencing was performed on peripheral blood. The CDR3 is CATSDWGRGTGANVLTF. In DNA form, the CDR3 reads TGTGCCACCAGTGATTGGGGCAGGGGAACGGGGGCCAACGTCCTGACTTTC.